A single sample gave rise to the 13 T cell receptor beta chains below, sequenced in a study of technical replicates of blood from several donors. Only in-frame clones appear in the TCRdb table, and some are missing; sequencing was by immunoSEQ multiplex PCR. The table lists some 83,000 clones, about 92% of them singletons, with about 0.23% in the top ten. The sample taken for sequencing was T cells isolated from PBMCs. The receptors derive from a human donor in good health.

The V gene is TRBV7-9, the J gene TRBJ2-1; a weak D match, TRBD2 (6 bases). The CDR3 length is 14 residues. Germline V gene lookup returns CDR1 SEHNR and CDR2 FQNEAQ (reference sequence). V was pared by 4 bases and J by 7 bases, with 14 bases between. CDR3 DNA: TGTGCCAGCAGCTACCGGGGGTCCTTAAATGAGCAGTTCTTC. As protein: CASSYRGSLNEQFF.

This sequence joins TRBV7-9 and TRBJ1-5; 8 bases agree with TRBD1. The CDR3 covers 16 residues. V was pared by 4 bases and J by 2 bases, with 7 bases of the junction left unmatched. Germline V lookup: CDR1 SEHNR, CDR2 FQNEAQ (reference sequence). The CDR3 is CASSSPQGAGNQPQHF. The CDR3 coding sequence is TGTGCCAGCAGCTCACCCCAGGGGGCTGGCAATCAGCCCCAGCATTTT.

The CDR3 nucleotides are TGTGCCAGCAGTCCGGACAGGGGTTATGGCTACACCTTC. Translating it yields CASSPDRGYGYTF. This chain connects TRBV2 to TRBJ1-2; 9 nucleotides agree with TRBD1. With 5 bases clipped from V and 5 bases from J, the junction kept 3 bases outside the gene matches. The CDR3 has 13 residues. Germline CDR1 is SNHLY and CDR2 is FYNNEI.

The CDR3 reads CASEGLNTEAFF. DNA of the CDR3: TGCGCCAGCGAGGGATTGAACACTGAAGCTTTCTTT. This chain joins TRBV10-2 and TRBJ1-1; no clear D gene. Trimming took 8 bases from V and 0 from J, leaving 7 bases between them. The CDR3 has 12 residues. The germline CDR1 and CDR2 sequences are WSHSY and SAAADI.

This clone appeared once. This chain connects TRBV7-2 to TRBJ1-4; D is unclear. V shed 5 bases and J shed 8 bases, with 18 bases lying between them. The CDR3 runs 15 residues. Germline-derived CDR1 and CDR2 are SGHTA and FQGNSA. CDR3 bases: TGTGCCAGCAGCCGTACTCTTTGGCAGGCAGAAAAACTGTTTTTT. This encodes CASSRTLWQAEKLFF.

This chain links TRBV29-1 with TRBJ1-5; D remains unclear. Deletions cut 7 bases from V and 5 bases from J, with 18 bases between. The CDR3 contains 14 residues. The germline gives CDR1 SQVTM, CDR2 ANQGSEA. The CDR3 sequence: CSAQVGGSHQPQHF. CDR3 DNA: TGCAGCGCTCAGGTCGGAGGTTCTCATCAGCCCCAGCATTTT.

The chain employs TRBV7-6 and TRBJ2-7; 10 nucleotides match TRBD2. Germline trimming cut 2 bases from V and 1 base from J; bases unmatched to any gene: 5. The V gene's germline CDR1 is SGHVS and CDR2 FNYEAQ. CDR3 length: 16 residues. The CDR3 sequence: CASSLSVAGGSYEQYF. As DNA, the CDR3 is TGTGCCAGCAGCTTATCGGTAGCGGGGGGTTCCTACGAGCAGTACTTC.

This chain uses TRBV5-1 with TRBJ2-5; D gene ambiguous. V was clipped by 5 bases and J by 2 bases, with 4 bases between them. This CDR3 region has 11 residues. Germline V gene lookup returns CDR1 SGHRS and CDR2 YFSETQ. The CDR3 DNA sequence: TGCGCCAGCAGTATACAAGAGACCCAGTACTTC. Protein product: CASSIQETQYF.

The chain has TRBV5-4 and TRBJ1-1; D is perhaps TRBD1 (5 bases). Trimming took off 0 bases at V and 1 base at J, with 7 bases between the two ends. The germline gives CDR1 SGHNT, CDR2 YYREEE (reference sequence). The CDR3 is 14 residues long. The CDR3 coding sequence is TGTGCCAGCAGCTTGGCCAGGGCGAACACTGAAGCTTTCTTT. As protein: CASSLARANTEAFF.

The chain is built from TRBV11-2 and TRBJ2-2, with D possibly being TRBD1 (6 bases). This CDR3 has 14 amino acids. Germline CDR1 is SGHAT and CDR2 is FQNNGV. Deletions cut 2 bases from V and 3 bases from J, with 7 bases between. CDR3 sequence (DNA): TGTGCCAGCAGCTTACAGGGGCACACCGGGGAGCTGTTTTTT. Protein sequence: CASSLQGHTGELFF.

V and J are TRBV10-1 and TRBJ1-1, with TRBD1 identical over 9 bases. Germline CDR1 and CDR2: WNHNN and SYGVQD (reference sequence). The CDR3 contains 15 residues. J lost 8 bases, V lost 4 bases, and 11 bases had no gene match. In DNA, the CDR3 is TGCGCCAGCAGTGCCGGACAGGGGTTCTATAAAGAAGCTTTCTTT. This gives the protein CASSAGQGFYKEAFF.

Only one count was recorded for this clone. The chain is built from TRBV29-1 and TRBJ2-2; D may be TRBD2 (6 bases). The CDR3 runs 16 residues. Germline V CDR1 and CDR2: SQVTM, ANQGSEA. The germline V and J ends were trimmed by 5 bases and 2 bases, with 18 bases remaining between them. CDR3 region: CSVSWVGLFNTGELFF. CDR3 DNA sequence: TGCAGCGTTAGCTGGGTGGGACTGTTTAACACCGGGGAGCTGTTTTTT.

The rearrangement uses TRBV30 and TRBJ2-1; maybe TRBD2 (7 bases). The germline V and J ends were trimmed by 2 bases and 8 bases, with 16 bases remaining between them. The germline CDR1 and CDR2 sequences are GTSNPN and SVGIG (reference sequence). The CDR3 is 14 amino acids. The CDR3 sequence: CAWSRGGADYEQFF. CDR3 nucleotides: TGTGCCTGGAGTCGAGGGGGGGCCGATTATGAGCAGTTCTTC.